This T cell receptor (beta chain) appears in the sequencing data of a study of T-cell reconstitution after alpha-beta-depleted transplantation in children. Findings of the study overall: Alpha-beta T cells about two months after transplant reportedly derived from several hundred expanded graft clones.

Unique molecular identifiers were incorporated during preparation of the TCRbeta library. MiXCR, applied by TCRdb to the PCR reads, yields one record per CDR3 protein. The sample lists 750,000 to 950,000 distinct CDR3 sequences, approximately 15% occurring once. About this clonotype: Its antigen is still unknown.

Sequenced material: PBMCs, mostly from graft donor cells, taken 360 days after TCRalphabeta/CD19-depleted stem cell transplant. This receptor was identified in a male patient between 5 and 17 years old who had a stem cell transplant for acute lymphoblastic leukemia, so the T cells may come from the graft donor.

CDR3 sequence: CASSLWGWGNTEAFF. CDR3 DNA sequence: TGTGCCAGCAGTTTATGGGGCTGGGGGAACACTGAAGCTTTCTTT. The chain is built from TRBV27 and TRBJ1-1, with a weak D call TRBD1 (5 bases). Trimming left V 1 base short and J 1 base short, with 10 bases between. Germline-derived CDR1 and CDR2 are MNHEY and SMNVEV (reference sequence). The CDR3 loop spans 15 amino acids.